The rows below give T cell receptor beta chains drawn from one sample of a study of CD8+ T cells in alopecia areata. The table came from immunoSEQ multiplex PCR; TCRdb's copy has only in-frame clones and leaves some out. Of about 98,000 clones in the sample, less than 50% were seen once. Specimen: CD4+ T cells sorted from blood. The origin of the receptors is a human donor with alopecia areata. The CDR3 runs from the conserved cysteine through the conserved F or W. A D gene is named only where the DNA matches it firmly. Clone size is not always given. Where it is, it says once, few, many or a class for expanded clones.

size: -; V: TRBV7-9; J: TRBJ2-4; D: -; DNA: TGTGCCAGCAGCTGGGACGGAAACATTCAGTACTTC; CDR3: CASSWDGNIQYF
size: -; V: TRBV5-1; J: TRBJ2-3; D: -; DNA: TGCGCCAGCAGCTTGCGAAGCTTCAAGGGAGATACGCAGTATTTT; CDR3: CASSLRSFKGDTQYF
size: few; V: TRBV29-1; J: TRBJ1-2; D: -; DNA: TGCAGCGTTGAATTCTCGGGTGGTGGTGGCTACACCTTC; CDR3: CSVEFSGGGGYTF
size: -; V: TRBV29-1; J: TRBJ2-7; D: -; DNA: TGCAGCGTTTCTGACGTCAATCGGGAGCAGTACTTC; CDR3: CSVSDVNREQYF
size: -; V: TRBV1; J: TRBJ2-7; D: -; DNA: TGCACCAGCAGCCTACGCCCCGACGAATTCAGCTCCTACGAGCAGTACTTC; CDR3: CTSSLRPDEFSSYEQYF
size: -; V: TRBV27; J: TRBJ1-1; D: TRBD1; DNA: TGTGCCAGCAGTGAACAGGGGGCGCTGGGCACTGAAGCTTTCTTT; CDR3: CASSEQGALGTEAFF
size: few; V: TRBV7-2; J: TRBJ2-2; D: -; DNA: TGTGCCAGCAGCTTAGAAGCCGGGGAGCTGTTTTTT; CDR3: CASSLEAGELFF
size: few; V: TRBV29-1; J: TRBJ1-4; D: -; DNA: TGCAGCGTTATCGTGACTGCAACTAATGAAAAACTGTTTTTT; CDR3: CSVIVTATNEKLFF
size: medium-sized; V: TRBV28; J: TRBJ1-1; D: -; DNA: TGTGCCAGCAGTTTAGCCTGGTCTGAAGCTTTCTTT; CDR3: CASSLAWSEAFF
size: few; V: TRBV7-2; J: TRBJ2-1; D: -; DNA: TGTGCCAGCAGCTCCCTGACTTGGGAGCAGTTCTTC; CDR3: CASSSLTWEQFF
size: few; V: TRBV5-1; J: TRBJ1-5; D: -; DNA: TGCGCCAGCAGGGAGGATCCTAATCAGCCCCAGCATTTT; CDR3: CASREDPNQPQHF
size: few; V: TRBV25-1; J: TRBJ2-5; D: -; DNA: TGTGCCAGCAGTGTAGGAGAGACCCAGTACTTC; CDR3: CASSVGETQYF
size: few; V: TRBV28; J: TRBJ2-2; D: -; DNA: TGTGCCAGCAGTCCTTGGACATCCAACACCGGGGAGCTGTTTTTT; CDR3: CASSPWTSNTGELFF
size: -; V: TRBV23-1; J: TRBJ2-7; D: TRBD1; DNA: TGCGCCAGCAGTCAATTTAGGCAGGGGGCGCAATACGAGCAGTACTTC; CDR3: CASSQFRQGAQYEQYF
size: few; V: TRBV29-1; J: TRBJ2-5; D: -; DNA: TGCAGCGTTGAGGTCCAAGAGACCCAGTACTTC; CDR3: CSVEVQETQYF
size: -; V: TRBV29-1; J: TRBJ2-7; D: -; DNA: TGCAGCGTTGGAAGGGGCCGGTACGAGCAGTACTTC; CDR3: CSVGRGRYEQYF
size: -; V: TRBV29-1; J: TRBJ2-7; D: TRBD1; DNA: TGCAGCGTTGAAGTAGGGGGCGCGGGTGAGCAGTACTTC; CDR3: CSVEVGGAGEQYF
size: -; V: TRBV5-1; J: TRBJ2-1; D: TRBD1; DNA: TGCGCCAGCAGCTTGAGGCAGGGGGCTATAGATGAGCAGTTCTTC; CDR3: CASSLRQGAIDEQFF
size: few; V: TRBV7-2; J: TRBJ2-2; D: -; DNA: TGTGCCAGCAGCTTATACAGGGACACCGGGGAGCTGTTTTTT; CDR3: CASSLYRDTGELFF
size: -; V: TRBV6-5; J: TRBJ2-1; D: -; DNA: TGTGCCAGCAGTTACTCCGCCGGAGCCTCCTACAATGAGCAGTTCTTC; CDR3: CASSYSAGASYNEQFF
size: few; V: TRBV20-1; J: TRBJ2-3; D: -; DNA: TGCAGTGCCCTAAACACAGATACGCAGTATTTT; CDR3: CSALNTDTQYF
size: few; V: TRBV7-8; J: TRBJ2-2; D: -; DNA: TGTGCCAGCAGCTTAGGTGGAATCACCGGGGAGCTGTTTTTT; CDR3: CASSLGGITGELFF
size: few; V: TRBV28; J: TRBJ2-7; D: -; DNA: TGTGCCAGCAGTTCCCCTGACTTCCACGAGCAGTACTTC; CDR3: CASSSPDFHEQYF
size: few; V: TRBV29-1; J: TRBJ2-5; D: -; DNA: TGCAGCGTAGCCGTGAGAGAGACCCAGTACTTC; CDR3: CSVAVRETQYF
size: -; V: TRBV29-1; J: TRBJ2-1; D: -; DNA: TGCAGCCCAAGGATCAGGGGCGGGCAGTTCTTC; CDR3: CSPRIRGGQFF
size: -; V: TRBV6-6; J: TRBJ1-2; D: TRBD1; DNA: TGTGCCAGCAGAACGGGACAGGGTACCACTATGCGTGGCTACACCTTC; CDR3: CASRTGQGTTMRGYTF
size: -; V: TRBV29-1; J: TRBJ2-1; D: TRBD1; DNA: TGCAGCGTCCTAAGGGGGCTTGGCGGCAATGAGCAGTTCTTC; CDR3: CSVLRGLGGNEQFF
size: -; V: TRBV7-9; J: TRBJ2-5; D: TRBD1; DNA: TGTGCCAGCGGACAGGGGTTTACCCAGTACTTC; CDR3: CASGQGFTQYF
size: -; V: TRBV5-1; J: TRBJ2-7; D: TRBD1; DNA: TGCGCCAGCAGACCGCTAGACAGGGAGAACCCGAATGGGCAGTACTTC; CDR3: CASRPLDRENPNGQYF
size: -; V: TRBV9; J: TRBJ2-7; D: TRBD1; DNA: TGTGCCAGCAGCCTAACCGGGACAGGGTTGCCCTACGAGCAGTACTTC; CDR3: CASSLTGTGLPYEQYF
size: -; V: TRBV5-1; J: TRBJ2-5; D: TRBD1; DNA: TGCGCCAGTGCTAGGACAGGCCAAGAGACCCAGTACTTC; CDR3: CASARTGQETQYF
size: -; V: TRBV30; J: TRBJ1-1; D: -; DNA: TGTGCCTGCTCCCAGAACACTGAAGCTTTCTTT; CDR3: CACSQNTEAFF
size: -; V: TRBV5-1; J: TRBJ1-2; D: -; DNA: TGCGCCAGCGGACAGCTGAACTATGGCTACACCTTC; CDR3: CASGQLNYGYTF
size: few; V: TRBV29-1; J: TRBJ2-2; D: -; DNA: TGCAGCTCCCTCCATGAGAGGACCAACACCGGGGAGCTGTTTTTT; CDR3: CSSLHERTNTGELFF
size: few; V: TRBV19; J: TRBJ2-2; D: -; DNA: TGTGCCAGTAGTGCCCCTCCAGGGTACACCGGGGAGCTGTTTTTT; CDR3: CASSAPPGYTGELFF
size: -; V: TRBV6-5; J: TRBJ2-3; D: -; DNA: TGTGCCAGCAGTTATGGGGCAGGCTCAGATACGCAGTATTTT; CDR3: CASSYGAGSDTQYF
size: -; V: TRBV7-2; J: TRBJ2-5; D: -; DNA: TGTGCCAGCAGCTTAAATGGAGAGACCCAGTACTTC; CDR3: CASSLNGETQYF
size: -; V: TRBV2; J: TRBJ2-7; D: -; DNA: TGTGCCAGCACCATATCGACTCTCCCCTTGGAGCAGTACTTC; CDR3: CASTISTLPLEQYF
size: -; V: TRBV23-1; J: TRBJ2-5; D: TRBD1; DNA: TGCGCCAGCAGTCAATCTCGGGGGACAGGGATGGGGACCCAGTACTTC; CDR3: CASSQSRGTGMGTQYF
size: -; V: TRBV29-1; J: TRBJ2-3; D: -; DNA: TGCAGCGTTGAACCCGGGCAGGGACGCACAGATACGCAGTATTTT; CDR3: CSVEPGQGRTDTQYF